This paragraph reports one TCR beta chain. What it binds is not known. This specimen belongs to a study of cytomegalovirus exposure and HLA in healthy donors. Overall study results and limits: High specificity and sensitivity for cytomegalovirus status were reported for the classifier. There were under 200 TCR beta chains listed as cytomegalovirus-associated. TCR sequences were mostly rare, though some public TCRs occurred in many donors.

The protocol was immunoSEQ multiplex PCR, while the TCRdb copy is restricted to in-frame clones and leaves out a portion. The sample shows roughly 48,000 clones, roughly 88% of them seen only once. V gave up 5 bases and J gave up 4 bases, with 14 bases separating them. The length of the CDR3 is 14 residues. The V gene's germline CDR1 is SGHTA and CDR2 FQGTGA. While the first cohort had around 700 subjects, the donors belonged to the separate validation cohort of 100 to 150 subjects. The sequence derives from a woman under 40 in good health and CMV-seronegative. The genes are TRBV7-3 and TRBJ1-1; D possibly corresponds to TRBD1 (5 bases). The specimen sequenced was PBMCs. The CDR3 sequence is CASSPQGLGTEAFF. As DNA, the CDR3 is TGTGCCAGCAGCCCCCAGGGTTTGGGCACTGAAGCTTTCTTT.